This is a list of T cell receptor beta chains from one sample in a study of CD8 T cells in Susac syndrome. TCRdb fed the immunoSEQ multiplex PCR reads into MiXCR, producing one record per CDR3 protein. There are under 95,000 distinct CDR3 sequences in the sample; approximately 95% occur only once, and 0.4% to 0.5% lies in the top ten. Sequenced: CD8+ T cells from PBMCs. These receptor sequences come from a human donor with Susac syndrome. The CDR3 runs from the conserved cysteine through the conserved F or W. D genes are given only for firm matches. Clone size is not always given. Where it is, it says once, few, many or a class for expanded clones.

D gene,clone size,V gene,J gene,CDR3 DNA,CDR3 protein
-,-,TRBV29-1,TRBJ1-2,TGCAGCGTTGTTGGTCCGGGGAACTATGGCTACACCTTC,CSVVGPGNYGYTF
TRBD2,-,TRBV28,TRBJ2-7,TGTGCCAGCAGTTCCCGGACTAGCGGGAGGCTCTCCTACGAGCAGTACTTC,CASSSRTSGRLSYEQYF
-,-,TRBV27,TRBJ2-3,TGTGCCAGCAGTTTGATTCGCACAGATACGCAGTATTTT,CASSLIRTDTQYF
-,-,TRBV7-9,TRBJ2-7,TGTGCCAGCAGCTTAGGGGGAATTCGGGACGAGCAGTACTTC,CASSLGGIRDEQYF
TRBD1,-,TRBV27,TRBJ2-7,TGTGCCAGCAGTCCCCTTCTCGGGACAGGGGAGCGCGAGCAGTACTTC,CASSPLLGTGEREQYF
-,once,TRBV6-1,TRBJ2-5,TGTGCCAGCAGTGAAGCGCTGGCAGGAATACAAGAGACCCAGTACTTC,CASSEALAGIQETQYF
TRBD1,-,TRBV7-6,TRBJ2-3,TGTGCCAGCAGCCCGACAGGGTCCACAGATACGCAGTATTTT,CASSPTGSTDTQYF
-,-,TRBV27,TRBJ2-1,TGTGCCAGCAGTTTAAGTGTATACGGGTCCTACAATGAGCAGTTCTTC,CASSLSVYGSYNEQFF
-,few,TRBV30,TRBJ1-1,TGTGCCTGGAGTGTACTGGGTTACACTGAAGCTTTCTTT,CAWSVLGYTEAFF
-,-,TRBV6-5,TRBJ2-3,TGTGCCAGCAGTTACCCCTCGTGGCCAACCTCCACAGATACGCAGTATTTT,CASSYPSWPTSTDTQYF
-,-,TRBV29-1,TRBJ2-7,TGCAGCGTTGTTGGGGGCGCGAAAAATTATATGTGGTCCTACGAGCAGTACTTC,CSVVGGAKNYMWSYEQYF
-,-,TRBV18,TRBJ1-5,TGTGCCAGCTCACCCAGAGGGTTGGACAATCAGCCCCAGCATTTT,CASSPRGLDNQPQHF
TRBD1,-,TRBV28,TRBJ2-5,TGTGCCAGTAATGACAGGGAAGAGACCCAGTACTTC,CASNDREETQYF
TRBD1,-,TRBV5-1,TRBJ2-7,TGCGCCAGCAGCTTGATGCCAGGGGGAACCTACGAGCAGTACTTC,CASSLMPGGTYEQYF
-,-,TRBV19,TRBJ1-5,TGTGCCAGTAGTATCTGGGGTGTACGACAGCCCCAGCATTTT,CASSIWGVRQPQHF
-,-,TRBV21-1,TRBJ1-2,TGTGCCAGCAGCAAAGATCCCCCAGGGAAAGATGGCTACACCTTC,CASSKDPPGKDGYTF
-,-,TRBV25-1,TRBJ2-7,TGTGCCAGCAGTGAGGAAGCCCGTCCCTACGAGCAGTACTTC,CASSEEARPYEQYF
TRBD1,once,TRBV6-4,TRBJ1-2,TGTGCCAGCAGTGACTCGAGTGGACCCGTTGGACAGGGGGAGTATGGCTACACCTTC,CASSDSSGPVGQGEYGYTF
TRBD2,-,TRBV9,TRBJ2-1,TGTGCCAGCAGCCGGGACTACCGGACTGAGCAGTTCTTC,CASSRDYRTEQFF
-,-,TRBV10-3,TRBJ1-5,TGTGCCATCAGTATTTCAGGAAATAGCAATCAGCCCCAGCATTTT,CAISISGNSNQPQHF
TRBD1,-,TRBV5-4,TRBJ1-1,TGTGCCAGCAGCTTGGAAGGACAGGGGTTGTTGGACACTGAAGCTTTCTTT,CASSLEGQGLLDTEAFF
TRBD2,-,TRBV4-3,TRBJ2-1,TGCGCCAGCAGCCAAGATCCCCCTAGCGGTTACTACAATGAGCAGTTCTTC,CASSQDPPSGYYNEQFF
-,-,TRBV7-9,TRBJ2-5,TGTGCCAGCAGCTTTGGGGGCCAAGAGACCCAGTACTTC,CASSFGGQETQYF
-,-,TRBV19,TRBJ2-1,TGTGCCAGTAGCCCAGGGGGGGACTCGTACAATGAGCAGTTCTTC,CASSPGGDSYNEQFF
-,-,TRBV30,TRBJ2-3,TGTGCCTGGAGTCCAGAGACGAGCTCTTTTGTAGATACGCAGTATTTT,CAWSPETSSFVDTQYF
TRBD1,-,TRBV5-1,TRBJ2-1,TGCGCCAGCAGCTCGAGCCCCCGGGACAGCTTCGGCAATGAGCAGTTCTTC,CASSSSPRDSFGNEQFF
TRBD2,-,TRBV4-2,TRBJ2-7,TGTGCCAGCAGCCAAGCCCTAGCGGGCTACGAGCAGTACTTC,CASSQALAGYEQYF
-,-,TRBV24-1,TRBJ2-1,TGTGCCACCAGTGGGTCCGGCAGCCACTACAATGAGCAGTTCTTC,CATSGSGSHYNEQFF
-,-,TRBV9,TRBJ2-3,TGTGCCAGCAGCCGTGACCAAACAGATACGCAGTATTTT,CASSRDQTDTQYF
-,-,TRBV6-5,TRBJ1-1,TGTGCCAGCAGTTACCAAATGGGGGCTGAAGCTTTCTTT,CASSYQMGAEAFF
TRBD2,-,TRBV20-1,TRBJ2-3,TGCAGTGCTAGCCCGGGACTAGCGGAAGTAAACACAGATACGCAGTATTTT,CSASPGLAEVNTDTQYF
-,-,TRBV5-1,TRBJ2-1,TGCGCCAGCAGCTTGGCGGATCCACAGTTCTTC,CASSLADPQFF
-,once,TRBV3-1,TRBJ2-7,TGTGCCAGCAGCCACGGGTCTAGAGCCTACGAGCAGTACTTC,CASSHGSRAYEQYF
-,-,TRBV7-2,TRBJ2-1,TGTGCCAGCCTAAATCCGGGAGATCCCTACAATGAGCAGTTCTTC,CASLNPGDPYNEQFF
TRBD1,-,TRBV5-6,TRBJ2-4,TGTGCCAGCAGCTTGGTGACAGGGCGAGCCAAAAACATTCAGTACTTC,CASSLVTGRAKNIQYF
-,-,TRBV28,TRBJ2-5,TGTGCCAGCAGCCCACAGGGTCAGGAGACCCAGTACTTC,CASSPQGQETQYF